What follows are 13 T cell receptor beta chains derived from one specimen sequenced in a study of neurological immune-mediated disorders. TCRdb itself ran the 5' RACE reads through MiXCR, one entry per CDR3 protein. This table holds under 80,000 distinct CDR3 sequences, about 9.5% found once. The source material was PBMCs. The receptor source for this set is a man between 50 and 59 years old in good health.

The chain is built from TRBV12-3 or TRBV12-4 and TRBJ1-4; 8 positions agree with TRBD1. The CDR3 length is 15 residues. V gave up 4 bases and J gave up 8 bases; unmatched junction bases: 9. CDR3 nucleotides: TGTGCCAGCAGTTCTGAGTCAGGGGGCGCGGAAAAACTGTTTTTT. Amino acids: CASSSESGGAEKLFF.

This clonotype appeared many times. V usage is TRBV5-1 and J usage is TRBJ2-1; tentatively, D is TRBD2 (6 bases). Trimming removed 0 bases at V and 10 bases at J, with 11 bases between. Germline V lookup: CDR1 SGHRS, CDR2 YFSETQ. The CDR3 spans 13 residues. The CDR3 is CASSLGGLREQFF. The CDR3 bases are TGCGCCAGCAGCTTGGGCGGACTAAGGGAGCAGTTCTTC.

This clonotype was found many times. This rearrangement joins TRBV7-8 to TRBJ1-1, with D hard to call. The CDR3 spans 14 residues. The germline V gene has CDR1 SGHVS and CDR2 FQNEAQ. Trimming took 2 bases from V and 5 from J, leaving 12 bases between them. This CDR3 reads CASSLREAGTEAFF. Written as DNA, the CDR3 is TGTGCCAGCAGCTTAAGAGAGGCTGGGACTGAAGCTTTCTTT.

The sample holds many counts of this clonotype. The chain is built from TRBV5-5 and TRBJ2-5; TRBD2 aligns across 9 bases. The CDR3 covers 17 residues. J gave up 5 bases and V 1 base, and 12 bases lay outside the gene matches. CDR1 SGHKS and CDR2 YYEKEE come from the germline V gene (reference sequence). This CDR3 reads CASSLRGSGSSWETQYF. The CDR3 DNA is TGTGCCAGCAGCTTGAGGGGTAGCGGGAGTTCGTGGGAGACCCAGTACTTC.

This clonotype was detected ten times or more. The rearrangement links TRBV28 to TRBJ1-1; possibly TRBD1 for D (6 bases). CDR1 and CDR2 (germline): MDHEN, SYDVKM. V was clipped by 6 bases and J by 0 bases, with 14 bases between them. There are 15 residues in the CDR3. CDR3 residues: CASRDWGQVNTEAFF. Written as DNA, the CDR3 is TGTGCCAGCAGAGATTGGGGGCAGGTGAACACTGAAGCTTTCTTT.

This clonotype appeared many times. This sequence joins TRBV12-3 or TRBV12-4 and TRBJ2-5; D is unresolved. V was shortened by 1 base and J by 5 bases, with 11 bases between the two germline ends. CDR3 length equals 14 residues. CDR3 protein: CASSLEVTGETQYF. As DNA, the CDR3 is TGTGCCAGCAGTTTAGAGGTCACCGGGGAGACCCAGTACTTC.

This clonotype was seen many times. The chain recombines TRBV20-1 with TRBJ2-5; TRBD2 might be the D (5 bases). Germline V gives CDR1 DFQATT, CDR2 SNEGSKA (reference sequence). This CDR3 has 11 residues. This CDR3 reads CARRRGETQYF. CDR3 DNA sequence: TGCGCCCGGAGGAGAGGAGAGACCCAGTACTTC.

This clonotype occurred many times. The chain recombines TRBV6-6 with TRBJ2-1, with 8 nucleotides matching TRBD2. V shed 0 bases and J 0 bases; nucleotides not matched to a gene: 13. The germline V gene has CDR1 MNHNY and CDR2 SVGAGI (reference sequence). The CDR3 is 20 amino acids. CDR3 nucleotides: TGTGCCAGCAGTTACTCGGGTGTTAGCGGGACCCCAAGCTCCTACAATGAGCAGTTCTTC. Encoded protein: CASSYSGVSGTPSSYNEQFF.

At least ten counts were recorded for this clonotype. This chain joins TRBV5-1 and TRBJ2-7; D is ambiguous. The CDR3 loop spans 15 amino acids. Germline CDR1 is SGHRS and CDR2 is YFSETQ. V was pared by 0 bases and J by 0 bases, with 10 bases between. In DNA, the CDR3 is TGCGCCAGCAGCTTGGCCCTGGCGCACTCCTACGAGCAGTACTTC. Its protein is CASSLALAHSYEQYF.

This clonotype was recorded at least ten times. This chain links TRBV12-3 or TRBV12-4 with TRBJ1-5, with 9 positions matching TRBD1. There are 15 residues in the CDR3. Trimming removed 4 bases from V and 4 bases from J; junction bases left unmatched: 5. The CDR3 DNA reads TGTGCCAGCAGTTCCCCCGGGACAGGGAATCAGCCCCAGCATTTT. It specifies CASSSPGTGNQPQHF.

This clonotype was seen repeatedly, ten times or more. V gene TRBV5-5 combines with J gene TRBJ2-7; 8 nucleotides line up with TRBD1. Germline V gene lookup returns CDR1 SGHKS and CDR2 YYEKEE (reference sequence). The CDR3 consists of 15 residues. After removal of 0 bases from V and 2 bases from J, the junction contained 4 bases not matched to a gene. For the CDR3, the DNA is TGTGCCAGCAGCTTGGCCACGGGACAGGCCTACGAGCAGTACTTC. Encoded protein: CASSLATGQAYEQYF.

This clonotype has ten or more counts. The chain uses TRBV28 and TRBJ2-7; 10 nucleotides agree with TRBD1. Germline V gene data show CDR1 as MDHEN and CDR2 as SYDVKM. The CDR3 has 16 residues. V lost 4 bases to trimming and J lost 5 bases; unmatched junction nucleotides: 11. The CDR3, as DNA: TGTGCCAGCAGTTCGCCGGGACAGGGGTTTTCTAACGAGCAGTACTTC. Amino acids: CASSSPGQGFSNEQYF.

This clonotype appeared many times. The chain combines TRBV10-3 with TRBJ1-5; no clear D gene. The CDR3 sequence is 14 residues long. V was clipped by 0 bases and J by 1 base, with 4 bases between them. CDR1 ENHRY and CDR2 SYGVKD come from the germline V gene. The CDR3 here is CAISESQSNQPQHF. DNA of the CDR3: TGTGCCATCAGTGAGTCTCAGAGCAATCAGCCCCAGCATTTT.